One and the same sample provided the 30 T cell receptor beta chains below, sequenced in a study of T cell responses to AZD1222 COVID-19 vaccine. Assay used: immunoSEQ multiplex PCR; TCRdb lists only in-frame clones, some missing. The sample has about 160,000 clones, roughly 94% seen once. The sequencing here drew on peripheral blood, taken on day 0 of AZD1222 vaccination. Every receptor here comes from an adult in good health.

This sequence joins TRBV18 and TRBJ2-7, with D perhaps TRBD1 (6 bases). V was pared by 3 bases and J by 3 bases, with 9 bases between. Germline V CDR1 and CDR2: KGHSH, LQKENI. CDR3 length equals 13 residues. CDR3 sequence (DNA): TGTGCCAGCTCACCGGGGGCCAACTACGAGCAGTACGTC. This sequence encodes CASSPGANYEQYV.

The rearrangement links TRBV5-1 to TRBJ2-3; D is unclear. From germline, CDR1 is SGHRS and CDR2 YFSETQ. V was clipped by 4 bases and J by 4 bases, with 10 bases between them. CDR3 length equals 13 residues. The CDR3 coding sequence is TGCGCCAGCAGCCCCTTGTACGCAGATACGCAGTATTTT. Encoded protein: CASSPLYADTQYF.

The V and J genes are TRBV13 and TRBJ1-2; TRBD1 aligns across 7 bases. The CDR3 contains 11 residues. The trim removed 8 bases at V and 5 bases at J, leaving 2 bases unmatched. In germline, CDR1 is PRHDT, CDR2 FYEKMQ (reference sequence). CDR3 sequence reads: CASVQGYGYTF. CDR3 in DNA: TGTGCCAGCGTACAGGGGTATGGCTACACCTTC.

This chain connects TRBV2 to TRBJ1-2; the D gene is possibly TRBD1 (5 bases). The germline CDR1 and CDR2 sequences are SNHLY and FYNNEI. Trimming took 3 bases from V and 0 from J, leaving 11 bases between them. The CDR3 consists of 15 residues. DNA for the CDR3: TGTGCCAGCAGTGATAAGGGGCCCCCTAACTATGGCTACACCTTC. Residues: CASSDKGPPNYGYTF.

This clone is a singleton in its sample. This chain joins TRBV28 and TRBJ2-3, with 8 positions matching TRBD1. The germline V gene has CDR1 MDHEN and CDR2 SYDVKM. The J segment lost 4 bases and the V segment lost 4 bases, leaving 1 base of the junction unmatched. The CDR3 spans 13 residues. CDR3 region: CASSSTGADTQYF. Here the CDR3 DNA reads TGTGCCAGCAGTTCGACAGGGGCAGATACGCAGTATTTT.

The chain employs TRBV6-2 or TRBV6-3 and TRBJ1-6; TRBD1 is a possible D gene (6 bases). This CDR3 spans 16 amino acids. Germline CDR1 and CDR2: MNHEY and SVGEGT. Trimming removed 2 bases at V and 4 bases at J, with 12 bases between. In DNA, the CDR3 is TGTGCCAGCAGTTACCGTGCGGGGGCATATAATTCACCCCTCCACTTT. Translated: CASSYRAGAYNSPLHF.

This clone was seen a single time. J is TRBJ2-2 and V is TRBV11-2; 10 bases map to TRBD2. Germline trimming cut 5 bases from V and 6 bases from J; bases unmatched to any gene: 6. This CDR3 contains 15 residues. Per germline, CDR1 SGHAT and CDR2 FQNNGV. The CDR3 DNA is TGTGCCAGCAGCGGTACTAGCGGGACGGCCGGGGAGCTGTTTTTT. It encodes CASSGTSGTAGELFF.

This clone was counted a few times. V gene TRBV28 combines with J gene TRBJ2-5; TRBD2 agrees at 8 bases. This CDR3 region has 15 residues. V dropped 4 bases and J dropped 2; count of bases not matched to a gene: 6. The germline V gene has CDR1 MDHEN and CDR2 SYDVKM. In DNA, the CDR3 is TGTGCCAGCAGTTCCGCCGCGGGAGGACAAGAGACCCAGTACTTC. Its translation: CASSSAAGGQETQYF.

The J gene is TRBJ1-2, the V gene TRBV5-4; weak D call: TRBD1 (6 bases). V lost 5 bases, J lost 3 bases, and 20 bases lay in between. CDR1 is SGHNT, CDR2 YYREEE, per germline (reference sequence). CDR3 length equals 16 residues. The CDR3 DNA reads as TGTGCCAGCAGTTTACACACCGGGAGGGGGGACTATGGCTACACCTTC. This sequence encodes CASSLHTGRGDYGYTF.

The CDR3 coding sequence is TGTGCCACCAGTGATTTTCGACAGAGTGCTAGCACAGATACGCAGTATTTT. The encoded protein is CATSDFRQSASTDTQYF. The chain has TRBV24-1 and TRBJ2-3, with D maybe TRBD1 (5 bases). Germline CDR1 KGHDR, CDR2 SFDVKD. Trimming cost V 1 base and J 0 bases, with 13 bases left between them. CDR3 length equals 17 residues.

V usage is TRBV2 and J usage is TRBJ2-3; perhaps TRBD1 as D (6 bases). V shed 1 base and J shed 1 base, with 12 bases lying between them. Germline loops: CDR1 SNHLY, CDR2 FYNNEI. The CDR3 length is 16 residues. Here the CDR3 DNA reads TGTGCCAGCAGTGAAGGGTCACAGGGAGGCACAGATACGCAGTATTTT. Protein sequence: CASSEGSQGGTDTQYF.

This chain links TRBV30 with TRBJ1-2, with 9 bases aligning to TRBD1. Trimming removed 5 bases from V and 5 bases from J; junction bases left unmatched: 9. Germline CDR1 and CDR2: GTSNPN and SVGIG (reference sequence). This CDR3 contains 14 residues. CDR3 DNA: TGTGCCTGGGCCACCCGGGACAGGGATTATGGCTACACCTTC. This encodes CAWATRDRDYGYTF.

The chain is built from TRBV7-2 and TRBJ2-6, with TRBD1 matching over 12 bases. This CDR3 is 18 amino acids long. The J segment lost 2 bases and the V segment lost 0 bases, leaving 2 bases of the junction unmatched. Germline V lookup: CDR1 SGHTA, CDR2 FQGNSA. DNA of the CDR3: TGTGCCAGCAGCTTAGCGGGACAGGGGGCGCCTGGGGCCAACGTCCTGACTTTC. Its translation is CASSLAGQGAPGANVLTF.

The rearrangement uses TRBV28 and TRBJ1-2; D ambiguous. Germline V gives CDR1 MDHEN, CDR2 SYDVKM. Trimming cost V 5 bases and J 1 base, with 2 bases left between them. The CDR3 length is 11 residues. In nucleotides, the CDR3 is TGTGCCAGCAGTGGTAACTATGGCTACACCTTC. Residues: CASSGNYGYTF.

This chain connects TRBV7-9 to TRBJ1-2, with D unclear. CDR1 is SEHNR and CDR2 is FQNEAQ in the germline V gene (reference sequence). V dropped 3 bases and J dropped 6 bases, with 11 bases sitting between them. The CDR3 extends over 13 amino acids. The CDR3 spells CASSFPIPNGYTF. The CDR3, as DNA: TGTGCCAGCAGCTTCCCGATCCCTAATGGCTACACCTTC. The full variable domain, completed using reference TRBV7-9 and TRBJ1-2, is DTGVSQNPRHKITKRGQNVTFRCDPISEHNRLYWYRQTLGQGPEFLTYFQNEAQLEKSRLLSDRFSAERPKGSFSTLEIQRTEQGDSAMYLCASSFPIPNGYTFGSGTRLTVV.

The rearrangement links TRBV7-2 to TRBJ1-1, with 7 bases that match TRBD1. The J segment lost 5 bases and the V segment lost 2 bases, leaving 8 bases of the junction unmatched. This CDR3 is 15 amino acids long. Germline CDR1 and CDR2: SGHTA and FQGNSA. CDR3 loop: CASSLSRTGRTEAFF. DNA for the CDR3: TGTGCCAGCAGCTTATCAAGGACAGGAAGGACTGAAGCTTTCTTT.

The chain recombines TRBV2 with TRBJ2-7; 9 bases map to TRBD1. V lost 8 bases and J lost 6; bases outside the gene matches: 14. The CDR3 runs 15 residues. Per germline, CDR1 SNHLY and CDR2 FYNNEI. As DNA, the CDR3 is TGTGCCAGCTGGCCCTCGGGACAGGGTAGCTCCGAGCAGTACGTC. Encoded protein: CASWPSGQGSSEQYV.

The chain is built from TRBV5-1 and TRBJ1-1; TRBD1 agrees at 7 bases. Looked up from germline, CDR1 is SGHRS and CDR2 is YFSETQ. CDR3 size: 16 residues. The trim removed 2 bases at V and 5 bases at J, leaving 12 bases unmatched. CDR3: CASSFQLRQGGTEAFF. Written as DNA, the CDR3 is TGCGCCAGCAGCTTCCAACTTCGACAGGGAGGGACTGAAGCTTTCTTT.

The chain is built from TRBV15 and TRBJ2-5; 10 bases map to TRBD2. Germline V CDR1 and CDR2: LNHNV, YYDKDF (reference sequence). With V trimmed by 0 bases and J by 2 bases, 0 bases remained unmatched. The CDR3 runs 15 residues. The CDR3 loop reads CATSRDSGRQETQYF. CDR3 DNA: TGTGCCACCAGCAGAGATAGCGGGAGGCAAGAGACCCAGTACTTC.

V usage is TRBV19 and J usage is TRBJ1-5, with 9 bases aligning to TRBD1. The germline V gene encodes CDR1 LNHDA and CDR2 SQIVND (reference sequence). The trim removed 10 bases at V and 4 bases at J, leaving 11 bases unmatched. The CDR3 has 15 residues. The CDR3 DNA reads as TGTGCCACTAGGAGAGGGACAGGGAGGAATCAGCCCCAGCATTTT. It specifies CATRRGTGRNQPQHF.

The chain carries TRBV4-1 and TRBJ1-2; D unclear. This CDR3 is built from 16 residues. The germline V gene has CDR1 MGHRA and CDR2 YSYEKL. The germline V and J ends were trimmed by 0 bases and 4 bases, with 15 bases remaining between them. The CDR3, as DNA: TGCGCCAGCAGCCAAGATAGCGACGGAGGACTCTATGGCTACACCTTC. Translation: CASSQDSDGGLYGYTF.

The table lists this clone with a count of one. The rearrangement links TRBV7-8 to TRBJ2-1; D remains ambiguous. The germline CDR1 and CDR2 sequences are SGHVS and FQNEAQ. The CDR3 loop spans 13 amino acids. V lost 1 base, J lost 4 bases, and 5 bases lay in between. CDR3 DNA sequence: TGTGCCAGCAGCTTAGTCGTTTACAATGAGCAGTTCTTC. Protein: CASSLVVYNEQFF.

The V call is TRBV2, the J call TRBJ2-7; a weak D match, TRBD1 (6 bases). Germline V gives CDR1 SNHLY, CDR2 FYNNEI. This CDR3 comprises 14 residues. V was clipped by 6 bases and J by 6 bases, with 18 bases between them. The CDR3 protein is CASRGTGFGTEQYV. In nucleotides, the CDR3 is TGTGCCAGCAGGGGTACAGGGTTTGGGACCGAGCAGTACGTC.

The rearrangement joins TRBV5-4 to TRBJ1-3; a possible D gene is TRBD1 (6 bases). Trimming took off 4 bases at V and 4 bases at J, with 18 bases between the two ends. CDR3 length: 16 amino acids. From germline, CDR1 is SGHNT and CDR2 YYREEE (reference sequence). The CDR3 nucleotides are TGTGCCAGCAGCCTGGGGCAGGGGATTGCAGGAAACACCATATATTTT. Translating gives CASSLGQGIAGNTIYF.

The rearrangement links TRBV6-4 to TRBJ1-5; D remains ambiguous. Trimming shortened V by 6 bases and J by 0 bases, and 6 bases separated the two germline ends. The CDR3 is 13 residues long. Germline-derived CDR1 and CDR2 are MRHNA and SNTAGT. The CDR3, as DNA: TGTGCCAGCAGCCAGGATAGCAATCAGCCCCAGCATTTT. It specifies CASSQDSNQPQHF.

The CDR3 region is CASRGQVISNQPQHF. Written as DNA, the CDR3 is TGTGCCAGCAGAGGACAGGTAATTAGCAATCAGCCCCAGCATTTT. The V call is TRBV6-5, the J call TRBJ1-5; 7 bases are shared with TRBD1. Trimming at V came to 6 bases and at J to 0 bases, leaving 5 bases not matched to a gene. CDR3 length equals 15 residues. The germline V gene encodes CDR1 MNHEY and CDR2 SVGAGI.

The genes are TRBV2 and TRBJ2-7; no clear D gene. Trimming removed 8 bases from V and 0 bases from J, with 11 bases in between. CDR1 and CDR2 from the germline V gene are SNHLY and FYNNEI. This CDR3 comprises 13 residues. The CDR3 DNA is TGTGCCAGCCAGACAACGAGCTCCTACGAGCAGTACGTC. Its protein product is CASQTTSSYEQYV.

This sequence joins TRBV19 and TRBJ2-1; maybe TRBD1 (6 bases). Per germline, CDR1 LNHDA and CDR2 SQIVND (reference sequence). V was clipped by 6 bases and J by 5 bases, with 17 bases between them. The CDR3 extends over 15 amino acids. In DNA, the CDR3 is TGTGCCAGTAGGTTACAGGGTATGGGCCACAATGAGCAGTTCTTC. Translated: CASRLQGMGHNEQFF. Full variable domain (missing parts from reference TRBV19 and TRBJ2-1): DGGITQSPKYLFRKEGQNVTLSCEQNLNHDAMYWYRQDPGQGLRLIYYSQIVNDFQKGDIAEGYSVSREKKESFPLTVTSAQKNPTAFYLCASRLQGMGHNEQFFGPGTRLTVL.

On this clone: Because the CDR3's place on the DNA is in doubt, the DNA is left out and the CDR3 is given as listed by TCRdb. The chain carries TRBV11-2 and TRBJ2-3. The CDR3 contains 16 residues when both ends are counted. Per germline, CDR1 SGHAT and CDR2 FQNNGV. CDR3 sequence: CASSFGPGPPTDTQYF.

The rearrangement joins TRBV4-1 to TRBJ1-2, with a tentative D call TRBD1 (6 bases). Per germline, CDR1 MGHRA and CDR2 YSYEKL. Trimming left V 3 bases short and J 5 bases short, with 16 bases between. The CDR3 has 15 amino acids. The CDR3: CASSQTTGIPYGYTF. CDR3 bases: TGCGCCAGCAGCCAGACCACAGGGATTCCGTATGGCTACACCTTC.